The 25 T cell receptor beta chains in this list originate from one sample, sequenced in a study of memory CD4+ T cells and cytomegalovirus serostatus. Single viable CD3+CD4+CD8-CD45RO+ cells were sorted as the memory CD4+ T cells. Profiled with immunoSEQ multiplex PCR; TCRdb holds only in-frame clones, not every one. The repertoire holds roughly 50,000 clones, with approximately 82% as singletons. What was sequenced was memory CD4+ T cells from blood. These receptors originate from an adult in good health and CMV-seronegative. Some clones in this sample may be carry-over from other donors' samples.

This chain links TRBV11-2 with TRBJ1-3; 8 nucleotides match TRBD1. The trim removed 5 bases at V and 2 bases at J, leaving 2 bases unmatched. The CDR3 has 14 amino acids. CDR1 SGHAT and CDR2 FQNNGV come from the germline V gene. Here the CDR3 reads CASSRDRTGNTIYF. CDR3 coding DNA: TGTGCCAGCAGCCGGGACAGGACTGGAAACACCATATATTTT.

Points on this clone: Other DNA sequences in the sample encode the same CDR3. The V gene is TRBV5-4, the J gene TRBJ2-7; D not certain. The CDR3 runs to 13 residues. The V and J ends lost 0 bases and 1 base respectively, with 5 bases between them. From germline, CDR1 is SGHNT and CDR2 YYREEE (reference sequence). The CDR3 reads CASSLAGSYEQYF. CDR3 nucleotide sequence: TGTGCCAGCAGCTTGGCCGGATCCTACGAGCAGTACTTC.

The chain links TRBV5-1 to TRBJ1-4; D possibly corresponds to TRBD1 (5 bases). Germline V gene sequence: CDR1 SGHRS, CDR2 YFSETQ. V was pared by 5 bases and J by 5 bases, with 10 bases between. The CDR3 contains 13 residues. Written as DNA, the CDR3 is TGCGCCAGCAGGGGCAGGGAAAATGAAAAACTGTTTTTT. Translating it yields CASRGRENEKLFF.

The chain has TRBV6-5 and TRBJ2-7; possible D gene TRBD2, 6 bases. The CDR3 extends over 15 amino acids. CDR1 is MNHEY and CDR2 is SVGAGI in the germline V gene. Trimming stripped 0 bases from V and 1 base from J, with 10 bases between. CDR3 coding DNA: TGTGCCAGCAGTTACTCACTTCGGGGGTCCTACGAGCAGTACTTC. Translated, it gives CASSYSLRGSYEQYF.

DNA for the CDR3: TGCGCCAGCAGCTTTAGCGGGCGGGCGACGGGAGAGACCCAGTACTTC. Translating gives CASSFSGRATGETQYF. This sequence joins TRBV5-1 and TRBJ2-5, with 7 bases lining up with TRBD2. V lost 2 bases, J lost 4 bases, and 11 bases stayed unmatched. Germline CDR1 SGHRS, CDR2 YFSETQ. This CDR3 contains 16 residues.

This chain connects TRBV6-1 to TRBJ1-3, with a weak D call TRBD1 (5 bases). V was shortened by 3 bases and J by 0 bases, with 15 bases between the two germline ends. CDR1 and CDR2 from the germline V gene are MNHNS and SASEGT. This CDR3 has 17 amino acids. The CDR3 bases are TGTGCCAGCAGTGATATAAGTACAGGAGACTCTGGAAACACCATATATTTT. Translated, it gives CASSDISTGDSGNTIYF.

This sequence joins TRBV28 and TRBJ2-1, with D possibly matching TRBD2 (5 bases). Per the germline V gene, CDR1 is MDHEN and CDR2 is SYDVKM. CDR3 size: 14 residues. V lost 5 bases and J lost 1, with 9 bases in between. CDR3 sequence (DNA): TGTGCCAGCAGTGTGGACTCATCCTACAATGAGCAGTTCTTC. Protein: CASSVDSSYNEQFF.

The chain joins TRBV6-1 to TRBJ2-7; 8 bases agree with TRBD2. The V gene end was trimmed by 8 bases and the J gene end by 6 bases; junction bases not matched to a gene: 9. This CDR3 has 13 amino acids. Germline lookup yields CDR1 MNHNS and CDR2 SASEGT. The CDR3 nucleotides are TGTGCCAGCTGTCTAGGACTAGCTGGCGAGCAGTACTTC. This gives the protein CASCLGLAGEQYF.

The J gene is TRBJ1-2, the V gene TRBV20-1, with D unresolved. The CDR3 is 9 residues long. Germline lookup yields CDR1 DFQATT and CDR2 SNEGSKA (reference sequence). The V and J ends lost 4 bases and 11 bases respectively, with 8 bases between them. The CDR3 DNA follows: TGCAGTGCTATCTTTGGTTACACCTTC. Protein sequence: CSAIFGYTF.

This clone was seen a single time. V usage is TRBV7-9 and J usage is TRBJ2-3; 11 bases match TRBD2. Germline CDR1 is SEHNR and CDR2 is FQNEAQ (reference sequence). The trim removed 3 bases at V and 3 bases at J, leaving 5 bases unmatched. The CDR3 is 16 residues long. CDR3: CASSFIAGGGTDTQYF. The DNA for the CDR3 is TGTGCCAGCAGCTTCATAGCGGGAGGGGGGACAGATACGCAGTATTTT.

J is TRBJ2-2 and V is TRBV19; the match to TRBD2 covers 13 bases. The V and J ends lost 7 bases and 8 bases, in that order; junction bases with no gene match: 7. CDR1 and CDR2 (germline): LNHDA, SQIVND (reference sequence). The CDR3 spans 15 residues. The CDR3 nucleotides read TGTGCCAGTACCAGGACTAGCGGGAGTTTTGGGGAGCTGTTTTTT. It encodes CASTRTSGSFGELFF.

V is TRBV28 and J is TRBJ1-5; perhaps TRBD1 as D (5 bases). V was cut by 6 bases and J by 0 bases, with 9 bases left in between. The CDR3 length is 14 residues. Germline CDR1 MDHEN, CDR2 SYDVKM. CDR3 sequence reads: CASRGPHSNQPQHF. CDR3 nucleotides: TGTGCCAGCAGGGGACCACATAGCAATCAGCCCCAGCATTTT.

The chain carries TRBV6-1 and TRBJ2-5; 13 bases line up with TRBD2. The CDR3 runs to 14 residues. The V gene end was trimmed by 8 bases and the J gene end by 5 bases; junction bases not matched to a gene: 5. CDR1 MNHNS and CDR2 SASEGT come from the germline V gene. The CDR3 DNA reads TGTGCCAGCGGGACTAGCGGGACTGGTGAGACCCAGTACTTC. Its protein product is CASGTSGTGETQYF.

This rearrangement joins TRBV28 to TRBJ1-5; D possibly corresponds to TRBD1 (5 bases). This CDR3 is 13 amino acids long. Per germline, CDR1 MDHEN and CDR2 SYDVKM. Trimming took 6 bases from V and 6 from J, leaving 12 bases between them. In DNA, the CDR3 is TGTGCCAGCAGCCTGAAGGGGCGTCAGCCCCAGCATTTT. This gives the protein CASSLKGRQPQHF.

J is TRBJ2-5 and V is TRBV27; D not certain. The CDR3 covers 12 residues. Germline loops: CDR1 MNHEY, CDR2 SMNVEV (reference sequence). This chain's CDR3 is CAAAAAFGTQYF. As DNA, the CDR3 is TGTGCTGCTGCGGCGGCCTTCGGAACCCAGTACTTC.

V and J are TRBV6-1 and TRBJ1-2, with D possibly TRBD1 on 6 matching bases. Germline CDR1 reads MNHNS; CDR2 reads SASEGT. CDR3 length: 12 residues. With 8 bases removed from V and 4 bases from J, the gap between germline ends came to 11 bases. CDR3 region: CASGQWSYGYTF. The CDR3, as DNA: TGTGCCAGCGGACAGTGGAGCTATGGCTACACCTTC.

The V gene is TRBV2, the J gene TRBJ2-7; the match to TRBD1 covers 8 bases. Germline V gene data show CDR1 as SNHLY and CDR2 as FYNNEI. The CDR3 has 13 amino acids. With 8 bases clipped from V and 6 bases from J, the junction kept 9 bases outside the gene matches. CDR3 in DNA: TGTGCCAGCGCGGACAGGGCCACCGCCGAGCAGTACTTC. Protein product: CASADRATAEQYF.

Within the sample, this clone is medium-sized (0.01 to 0.1%). The J gene is TRBJ1-2, the V gene TRBV2; TRBD1 matches 8 bases. Per germline, CDR1 SNHLY and CDR2 FYNNEI. This CDR3 region has 13 residues. The trim removed 8 bases at V and 6 bases at J, leaving 8 bases unmatched. CDR3 sequence: CASGFGQGNGYTF. The CDR3 coding sequence is TGTGCCAGCGGCTTCGGACAGGGTAATGGCTACACCTTC.

V gene TRBV4-2 combines with J gene TRBJ2-3, with D possibly being TRBD1 or TRBD2 (5 bases each). Germline CDR1 LGHNA, CDR2 YNFKEQ. Trimming removed 0 bases at V and 7 bases at J, with 17 bases between. This CDR3 is built from 16 residues. The CDR3 here is CASSQDPGALTNTQYF. CDR3 nucleotides: TGTGCCAGCAGCCAAGATCCCGGGGCGCTTACGAATACGCAGTATTTT.

Comments on this clone: Mismatch with germline at one junction end may stem from a read error. The chain joins TRBV28 to TRBJ2-7; 15 nucleotides line up with TRBD2. Germline CDR1 is MDHEN and CDR2 is SYDVKM. This CDR3 spans 15 amino acids. CDR3 region: CASSSGLAGGYEQCF. As DNA, the CDR3 is TGTGCCAGCAGTTCGGGACTAGCGGGAGGCTACGAGCAGTGCTTC.

The chain links TRBV6-4 to TRBJ2-7, with TRBD1 matching over 9 bases. The germline V gene has CDR1 MRHNA and CDR2 SNTAGT. With 6 bases clipped from V and 2 bases from J, the junction kept 17 bases outside the gene matches. There are 18 residues in the CDR3. The CDR3 sequence: CASRTPGQGVSPPYEQYF. The CDR3 DNA follows: TGTGCCAGCAGGACTCCGGGACAGGGAGTTTCCCCCCCCTACGAGCAGTACTTC.

This rearrangement joins TRBV9 to TRBJ2-1; the D gene is possibly TRBD2 (7 bases). This CDR3 comprises 16 residues. Germline CDR1 is SGDLS and CDR2 is YYNGEE. Trimming took off 0 bases at V and 0 bases at J, with 10 bases between the two ends. CDR3 region: CASSVGGGSSYNEQFF. In nucleotides, the CDR3 is TGTGCCAGCAGCGTAGGGGGGGGCAGCTCCTACAATGAGCAGTTCTTC.

This clone has just a few counts. The chain has TRBV10-3 and TRBJ1-3; D gene ambiguous. In germline, CDR1 is ENHRY, CDR2 SYGVKD. The CDR3 runs to 11 residues. V dropped 8 bases and J dropped 8 bases, with 10 bases sitting between them. CDR3 nucleotide sequence: TGTGCCATCCGTCGGAGGGACACCATATATTTT. Its translation: CAIRRRDTIYF.

This clone was detected once. This sequence joins TRBV4-3 and TRBJ2-2; D gene uncertain. Trimming stripped 0 bases from V and 6 bases from J, with 11 bases between. The CDR3 consists of 15 residues. Germline CDR1 is LGHNA and CDR2 is YSLEER. The CDR3 region is CASSQDPGAAGELFF. CDR3 coding DNA: TGCGCCAGCAGCCAAGATCCGGGCGCGGCCGGGGAGCTGTTTTTT.

This clone was seen only a few times. This chain uses TRBV28 with TRBJ2-1, with D tentatively TRBD2 (6 bases). The germline V gene encodes CDR1 MDHEN and CDR2 SYDVKM. With 5 bases removed from V and 0 bases from J, the gap between germline ends came to 14 bases. The CDR3 extends over 16 amino acids. The CDR3 region is CASSTRTKGSYNEQFF. The CDR3 nucleotides read TGTGCCAGCAGTACCAGGACTAAGGGCTCCTACAATGAGCAGTTCTTC. The variable domain in full, completed from reference TRBV28 and TRBJ2-1, reads DVKVTQSSRYLVKRTGEKVFLECVQDMDHENMFWYRQDPGLGLRLIYFSYDVKMKEKGDIPEGYSVSREKKERFSLILESASTNQTSMYLCASSTRTKGSYNEQFFGPGTRLTVL.